These T cell receptor beta chains were read from a single sample in a study of cytomegalovirus exposure and HLA in healthy donors. Clones were sequenced by immunoSEQ multiplex PCR, and TCRdb holds only the in-frame ones, with some missing. The table shows some 340,000 clones, with about nine tenths occurring only once. The sequencing sample was made of PBMCs. The receptor source for this set is a woman between 25 and 40 years old in good health and CMV-seropositive. Both conserved end residues are part of each CDR3. The D gene is left open where the match is weak. A clone size is listed for some rows: how often the clone was seen (once, few, many), or a class if it is expanded.

>TRBD2|TRBJ2-3|-|TRBV29-1
CSVESAASGIPDTQYF
TGCAGCGTTGAGTCGGCGGCTAGCGGGATCCCAGATACGCAGTATTTT
>-|TRBJ1-1|-|TRBV7-3
CASSLRMNTEAFF
TGTGCCAGCAGCTTACGGATGAACACTGAAGCTTTCTTT
>-|TRBJ1-1|-|TRBV19
CASTGAPNTEAFF
TGTGCCAGTACGGGGGCCCCGAACACTGAAGCTTTCTTT
>TRBD2|TRBJ2-1|-|TRBV7-3
CASSLGLVVSYNEQFF
TGTGCCAGCAGCCTCGGACTAGTCGTCTCCTACAATGAGCAGTTCTTC
>-|TRBJ1-1|-|TRBV30
CAWSVDSVNTEAFF
TGTGCCTGGAGTGTAGATTCAGTGAACACTGAAGCTTTCTTT
>TRBD1|TRBJ1-5|-|TRBV5-1
CASSLGTGGVQPQHF
TGCGCCAGCAGCTTAGGGACAGGGGGGGTCCAGCCCCAGCATTTT
>TRBD2|TRBJ2-7|-|TRBV5-1
CASSLVTSGRPHEQYF
TGCGCCAGCAGCTTGGTTACTAGCGGGAGGCCCCACGAGCAGTACTTC
>-|TRBJ2-7|-|TRBV9
CASSVEGSSIYEQYF
TGTGCCAGCAGCGTAGAAGGCAGCTCCATTTACGAGCAGTACTTC
>TRBD1|TRBJ2-7|-|TRBV7-2
CASSLGTDTYEQYF
TGTGCCAGCAGCCTGGGGACAGACACCTACGAGCAGTACTTC
>-|TRBJ1-4|-|TRBV19
CASSEGEKLFF
TGTGCCAGTAGTGAGGGTGAAAAACTGTTTTTT
>TRBD1|TRBJ2-2|once|TRBV6-6
CASSDRGPWDGELFF
TGTGCCAGCAGCGACAGGGGGCCCTGGGACGGGGAGCTGTTTTTT
>-|TRBJ2-4|-|TRBV11-1
CASSARPEVGNIQYF
TGTGCCAGCAGCGCCCGTCCCGAGGTCGGAAACATTCAGTACTTC
>-|TRBJ1-1|-|TRBV7-9
CASSFGSRATEAFF
TGTGCCAGCAGCTTCGGGTCCAGGGCCACTGAAGCTTTCTTT
>TRBD2|TRBJ2-1|-|TRBV28
CASSFQGRILAGYNEQFF
TGTGCCAGCAGTTTTCAGGGCCGCATCTTAGCGGGGTACAATGAGCAGTTCTTC
>TRBD1|TRBJ2-5|-|TRBV2
CASLDRAAGETQYF
TGTGCCAGCCTTGACAGGGCCGCGGGAGAGACCCAGTACTTC
>-|TRBJ2-1|-|TRBV5-8
CASSQAGSAAKQFF
TGTGCCAGCAGCCAAGCTGGGTCCGCGGCAAAGCAGTTCTTC
>-|TRBJ1-5|once|TRBV18
CASSPWGSNQPQHF
TGTGCCAGCTCACCTTGGGGTAGCAATCAGCCCCAGCATTTT
>-|TRBJ1-6|-|TRBV6-1
CASTDGGSPLHF
TGTGCCAGCACCGACGGTGGTTCACCCCTCCACTTT
>-|TRBJ2-7|-|TRBV7-8
CASTMSRDLPSYEQYF
TGTGCCAGCACGATGTCCCGGGACTTACCATCCTACGAGCAGTACTTC
>TRBD1|TRBJ1-1|-|TRBV11-3
CASSTGGTGGSDTEAFF
TGTGCCAGCAGCACAGGGGGGACAGGGGGCTCGGACACTGAAGCTTTCTTT
>-|TRBJ2-7|-|TRBV4-2
CASSQDTGGASYEQYF
TGTGCCAGCAGCCAAGATACCGGGGGCGCATCCTACGAGCAGTACTTC
>-|TRBJ1-1|-|TRBV9
CASSVVEFGGNEAFF
TGTGCCAGCAGCGTAGTTGAGTTTGGGGGGAATGAAGCTTTCTTT
>-|TRBJ2-5|-|TRBV29-1
CSGTVAETQYF
TGCAGCGGGACAGTGGCGGAGACCCAGTACTTC
>-|TRBJ1-5|many|TRBV28
CASRALFGQPQHF
TGTGCCAGCAGGGCCCTATTTGGGCAGCCCCAGCATTTT
>TRBD2|TRBJ2-3|-|TRBV2
CASSPRLAGSTDTQYF
TGTGCCAGCAGTCCACGACTAGCGGGTAGCACAGATACGCAGTATTTT
>TRBD1|TRBJ1-4|-|TRBV4-3
CASSQVQGVTNEKLFF
TGCGCCAGCAGCCAAGTACAGGGGGTGACTAATGAAAAACTGTTTTTT
>TRBD1|TRBJ2-7|-|TRBV4-3
CASSQGSGTGYSYEQYF
TGCGCCAGCAGCCAAGGCTCCGGGACAGGATACTCCTACGAGCAGTACTTC
>-|TRBJ2-2|-|TRBV5-1
CASSESSDGGELFF
TGCGCCAGCAGCGAATCTAGCGACGGCGGGGAGCTGTTTTTT
>TRBD1|TRBJ2-5|once|TRBV5-4
CASSLKGGRETQYF
TGTGCCAGCAGCTTGAAAGGGGGCCGGGAGACCCAGTACTTC
>-|TRBJ2-7|-|TRBV6-6
CASSETHEQYF
TGTGCCAGCAGTGAGACCCACGAGCAGTACTTC
>-|TRBJ1-2|-|TRBV14
CASSQVTAYGYTF
TGTGCCAGCAGCCAAGTTACAGCCTATGGCTACACCTTC
>TRBD1|TRBJ2-2|-|TRBV6-1
CASRTGRSAGELFF
TGTGCCAGCAGGACAGGGAGATCGGCCGGGGAGCTGTTTTTT
>TRBD1|TRBJ2-5|-|TRBV5-4
CASSLGTGGLQETQYF
TGTGCCAGCAGCTTGGGGACAGGGGGCCTCCAAGAGACCCAGTACTTC
>-|TRBJ2-2|-|TRBV28
CASSRGSAGELFF
TGTGCCAGCAGTCGCGGTTCCGCCGGGGAGCTGTTTTTT
>TRBD1|TRBJ2-3|once|TRBV28
CASSYDRGLDTQYF
TGTGCCAGCAGTTATGACAGGGGGCTAGATACGCAGTATTTT
>-|TRBJ1-6|once|TRBV29-1
CSVLEVANSPLHF
TGCAGCGTTTTAGAGGTAGCCAATTCACCCCTCCACTTT
>TRBD1|TRBJ2-7|-|TRBV29-1
CSVGAGGYEQYF
TGCAGCGTTGGGGCAGGGGGCTACGAGCAGTACTTC
>-|TRBJ1-5|-|TRBV30
CAWSKGLSNQPQHF
TGTGCCTGGAGTAAGGGACTTAGCAATCAGCCCCAGCATTTT
>-|TRBJ2-5|once|TRBV7-9
CASSARARQETQYF
TGTGCCAGCAGCGCCCGTGCGCGCCAAGAGACCCAGTACTTC
>TRBD2|TRBJ2-1|once|TRBV27
CASSLSGGPYNEQFF
TGTGCCAGCAGTTTGAGCGGGGGGCCTTACAATGAGCAGTTCTTC
>TRBD2|TRBJ2-5|-|TRBV5-4
CASSLVRGLAGLEETQYF
TGTGCCAGCAGCTTGGTTAGGGGACTAGCGGGATTAGAAGAGACCCAGTACTTC